This T cell receptor (beta chain) is drawn from a study of graft-versus-host responses after intestinal transplantation. General study findings and limits: Some GvH clones appeared in ileal mucosa or blood before recipient bone marrow.

In regard to this clone: Its antigen remains unidentified.

V was shortened by 5 bases and J by 2 bases, with 13 bases between the two germline ends. CDR3 length equals 14 residues. Germline V gene sequence: CDR1 SGHAT, CDR2 FQNNGV. Data came from immunoSEQ multiplex PCR; TCRdb stores just in-frame clones and leaves some out. The sample has around 110,000 clones; 90% are singletons. The clonotype originates from a human donor who received an intestinal transplant. Here the sequenced sample was unstimulated CD4+ T cells sorted from spleen or lymph node cells, taken before intestinal transplant. The chain has TRBV11-2 and TRBJ2-7; the D gene is possibly TRBD2 (6 bases). The CDR3 DNA follows: TGTGCCAGCAGCCCAACGGGACTGGCCTACGAGCAGTACTTC. As protein: CASSPTGLAYEQYF.